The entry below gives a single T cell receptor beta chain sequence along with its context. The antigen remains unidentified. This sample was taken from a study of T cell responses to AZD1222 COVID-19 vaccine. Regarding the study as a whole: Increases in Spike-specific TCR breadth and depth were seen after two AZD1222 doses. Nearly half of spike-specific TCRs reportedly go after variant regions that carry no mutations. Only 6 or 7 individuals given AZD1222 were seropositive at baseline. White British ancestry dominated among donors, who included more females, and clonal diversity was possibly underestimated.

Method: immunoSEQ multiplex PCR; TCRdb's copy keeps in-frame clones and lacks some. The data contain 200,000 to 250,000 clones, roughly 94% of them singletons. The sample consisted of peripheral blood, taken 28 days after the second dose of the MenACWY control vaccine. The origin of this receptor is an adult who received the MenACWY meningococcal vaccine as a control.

This CDR3 is CASSNWVESYEQYF. The CDR3 DNA follows: TGTGCCAGCAGCAATTGGGTTGAATCCTACGAGCAGTACTTC. The chain couples TRBV21-1 to TRBJ2-7. TRBV21-1 is a pseudogene. The CDR3 is 14 amino acids.